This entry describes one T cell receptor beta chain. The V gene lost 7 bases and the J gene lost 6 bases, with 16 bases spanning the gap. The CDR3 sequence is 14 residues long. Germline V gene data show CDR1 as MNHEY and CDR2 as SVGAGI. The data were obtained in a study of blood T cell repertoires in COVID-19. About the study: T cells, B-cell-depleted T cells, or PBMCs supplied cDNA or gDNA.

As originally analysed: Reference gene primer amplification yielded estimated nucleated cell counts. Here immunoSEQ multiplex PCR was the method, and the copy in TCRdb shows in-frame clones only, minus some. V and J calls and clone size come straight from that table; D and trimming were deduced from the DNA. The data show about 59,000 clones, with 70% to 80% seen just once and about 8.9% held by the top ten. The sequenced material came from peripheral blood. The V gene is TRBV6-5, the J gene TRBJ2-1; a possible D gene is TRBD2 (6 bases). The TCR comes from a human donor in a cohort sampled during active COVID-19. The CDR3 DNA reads TGTGCCAGCACCGCCGGGGACTCGTCCAATGAGCAGTTCTTC. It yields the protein CASTAGDSSNEQFF.